This T cell receptor beta chain was captured in a study of beta chain features in type 1 diabetes. Study observations and caveats: Among patients with Type 1 diabetes, TCRB CDR3s were moderately but significantly shorter in every one of the four CD4+ subsets.

This clone was counted a few times. Its cognate antigen is unknown. This same CDR3 is encoded by further DNA sequences in the sample. The investigators reverse transcribed all of the isolated RNA, so they sequenced expressed TCRB transcripts. The protocol was immunoSEQ multiplex PCR, while the TCRdb copy is restricted to in-frame clones and leaves out a portion. The sample includes about 650,000 clones, about an eighth of them seen just once. This sequence originates from a man between 25 and 39 years old with type 1 diabetes. Specimen: naive CD4+ T cells from blood.

This CDR3 is CASSLRLYGYTF. In DNA form, the CDR3 reads TGTGCCAGCAGCCTCCGACTTTATGGCTACACCTTC. V and J are TRBV7-2 and TRBJ1-2; unclear D gene. Germline CDR1 SGHTA, CDR2 FQGNSA. V was cut by 5 bases and J by 5 bases, with 9 bases left in between. The CDR3 sequence is 12 residues long.